These T cell receptor beta chains were read from a single sample in a study of shared clonotypes between healthy human individuals. Sequencing used immunoSEQ multiplex PCR; TCRdb keeps in-frame clones, though not all of them. Among about 320,000 clones listed, around 86% were seen once. The specimen was memory CD8+ T cells sorted from blood. These receptor sequences come from a man younger than 30 in good health. Both conserved end residues are part of each CDR3. The order of the fields is J gene, V gene, D gene, CDR3 protein, CDR3 DNA. D genes are given only for firm matches.

j_gene: TRBJ2-1; v_gene: TRBV29-1; d_gene: TRBD1; CDR3aa: CSVAGQGSSYNEQFF; CDR3nt: TGCAGCGTTGCAGGACAGGGGAGCTCCTACAATGAGCAGTTCTTC
j_gene: TRBJ2-2; v_gene: TRBV11-2; d_gene: -; CDR3aa: CASFGHPNTGELFF; CDR3nt: TGTGCCAGCTTCGGACACCCCAACACCGGGGAGCTGTTTTTT
j_gene: TRBJ1-2; v_gene: TRBV4-1; d_gene: -; CDR3aa: CASSQGTGILLSHGYTF; CDR3nt: TGCGCCAGCAGCCAAGGAACAGGTATTTTGCTTAGCCATGGCTACACCTTC
j_gene: TRBJ2-2; v_gene: TRBV5-6; d_gene: -; CDR3aa: CASSPAPWGGTGELFF; CDR3nt: TGTGCCAGCAGCCCAGCCCCGTGGGGCGGAACCGGGGAGCTGTTTTTT
j_gene: TRBJ2-5; v_gene: TRBV6-5; d_gene: -; CDR3aa: CASSSPGRYPETQYF; CDR3nt: TGTGCCAGCAGTTCCCCGGGTCGATACCCAGAGACCCAGTACTTC
j_gene: TRBJ2-7; v_gene: TRBV14; d_gene: -; CDR3aa: CASSSGTGPYEQYF; CDR3nt: TGTGCCAGCAGTTCGGGGACGGGTCCTTACGAGCAGTACTTC
j_gene: TRBJ2-7; v_gene: TRBV27; d_gene: -; CDR3aa: CASSIQGTYEQYF; CDR3nt: TGTGCCAGCAGTATACAGGGGACTTACGAGCAGTACTTC
j_gene: TRBJ2-3; v_gene: TRBV11-2; d_gene: TRBD2; CDR3aa: CASSQNSGGATDTQYF; CDR3nt: TGTGCCAGCAGCCAGAATAGCGGGGGGGCCACAGATACGCAGTATTTT
j_gene: TRBJ1-2; v_gene: TRBV7-2; d_gene: -; CDR3aa: CASSLASLNYGYTF; CDR3nt: TGTGCCAGCAGCTTAGCGTCTTTGAACTATGGCTACACCTTC
j_gene: TRBJ2-7; v_gene: TRBV28; d_gene: -; CDR3aa: CASSSDSYEQYF; CDR3nt: TGTGCCAGCAGTTCCGACAGCTACGAGCAGTACTTC
j_gene: TRBJ2-1; v_gene: TRBV28; d_gene: TRBD1; CDR3aa: CASSRTGGTNEQFF; CDR3nt: TGTGCCAGCAGCCGGACAGGGGGTACCAATGAGCAGTTCTTC
j_gene: TRBJ1-3; v_gene: TRBV27; d_gene: TRBD1; CDR3aa: CASSFSRGSGNTIYF; CDR3nt: TGTGCCAGCAGTTTTAGCAGGGGGTCTGGAAACACCATATATTTT
j_gene: TRBJ2-5; v_gene: TRBV6-6; d_gene: -; CDR3aa: CASSYHRASEETQYF; CDR3nt: TGTGCCAGCAGTTACCACCGGGCTAGCGAGGAGACCCAGTACTTC